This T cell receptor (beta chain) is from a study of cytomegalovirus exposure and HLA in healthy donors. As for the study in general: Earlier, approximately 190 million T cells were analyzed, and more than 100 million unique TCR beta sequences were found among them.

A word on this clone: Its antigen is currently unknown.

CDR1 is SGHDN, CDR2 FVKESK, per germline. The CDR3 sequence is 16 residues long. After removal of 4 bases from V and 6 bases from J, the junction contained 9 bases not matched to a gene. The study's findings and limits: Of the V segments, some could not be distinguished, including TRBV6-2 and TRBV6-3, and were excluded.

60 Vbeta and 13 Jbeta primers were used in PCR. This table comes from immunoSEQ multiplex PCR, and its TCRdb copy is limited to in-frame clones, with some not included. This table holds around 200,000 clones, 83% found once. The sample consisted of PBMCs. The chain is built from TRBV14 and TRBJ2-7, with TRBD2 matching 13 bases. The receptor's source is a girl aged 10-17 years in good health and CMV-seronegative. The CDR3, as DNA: TGTGCCAGCAGCCGGCCGTCCGGACTAGCGGGGGCCGAGCAGTACTTC. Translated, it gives CASSRPSGLAGAEQYF.